This TCR beta chain was observed in a study of cytomegalovirus exposure and HLA in healthy donors. It was with 60 Vbeta and 13 Jbeta primers that the PCR ran. Sequencing used immunoSEQ multiplex PCR; TCRdb keeps in-frame clones, though not all of them. The sample carries 150,000 to 200,000 clones, around 80% recorded once. Germline V CDR1 and CDR2: MNHEY, SVGAGI. The CDR3 is 14 residues long. V trimming: 5 bases; J trimming: 5 bases; junction bases outside the gene matches: 6. The chain employs TRBV6-5 and TRBJ1-5; 7 positions agree with TRBD1. This receptor was taken from a woman aged 18-29 years in good health and CMV-seropositive. The sequenced sample was PBMCs. CDR3 in amino acids: CASSLGGPYQPQHF. The CDR3 DNA reads as TGTGCCAGCAGTCTAGGGGGCCCGTATCAGCCCCAGCATTTT.